Following are 3 T cell receptor beta chains from one sample sequenced in a study of cytomegalovirus exposure and HLA in healthy donors. The primer mix had 60 Vbeta and 13 Jbeta primers. Produced via immunoSEQ multiplex PCR; TCRdb's table is partial and in-frame only. In the table there are about 130,000 clones, 80% to 90% of which are singletons. The specimen was PBMCs. The receptors here all came from a man between 45 and 60 years old in good health and CMV-seronegative.

The V call is TRBV9, the J call TRBJ2-1; 10 bases fit TRBD2. The CDR3 extends over 12 amino acids. The germline V gene encodes CDR1 SGDLS and CDR2 YYNGEE. The V and J ends lost 6 bases and 7 bases, in that order; junction bases with no gene match: 1. The CDR3 DNA follows: TGTGCCAGCAATAGCGGGGGGAATGAGCAGTTCTTC. Its translation is CASNSGGNEQFF.

This rearrangement joins TRBV6-1 to TRBJ1-2, with D possibly being TRBD1 (6 bases). The germline gives CDR1 MNHNS, CDR2 SASEGT. With 1 base removed from V and 12 bases from J, the gap between germline ends came to 15 bases. This CDR3 contains 13 residues. CDR3 sequence: CASSEGHRVSHTF. The CDR3 DNA reads TGTGCCAGCAGTGAAGGCCACAGGGTTAGCCACACCTTC.

This chain links TRBV5-1 with TRBJ1-1; 10 nucleotides match TRBD1. The CDR3 is 15 amino acids. CDR1 is SGHRS, CDR2 YFSETQ, per germline. The ends lost 6 bases at V and 5 bases at J; junction bases unmatched: 10. CDR3 nucleotide sequence: TGCGCCAGCACCAAGAGCGGGACAGGGGATACTGAAGCTTTCTTT. This encodes CASTKSGTGDTEAFF.